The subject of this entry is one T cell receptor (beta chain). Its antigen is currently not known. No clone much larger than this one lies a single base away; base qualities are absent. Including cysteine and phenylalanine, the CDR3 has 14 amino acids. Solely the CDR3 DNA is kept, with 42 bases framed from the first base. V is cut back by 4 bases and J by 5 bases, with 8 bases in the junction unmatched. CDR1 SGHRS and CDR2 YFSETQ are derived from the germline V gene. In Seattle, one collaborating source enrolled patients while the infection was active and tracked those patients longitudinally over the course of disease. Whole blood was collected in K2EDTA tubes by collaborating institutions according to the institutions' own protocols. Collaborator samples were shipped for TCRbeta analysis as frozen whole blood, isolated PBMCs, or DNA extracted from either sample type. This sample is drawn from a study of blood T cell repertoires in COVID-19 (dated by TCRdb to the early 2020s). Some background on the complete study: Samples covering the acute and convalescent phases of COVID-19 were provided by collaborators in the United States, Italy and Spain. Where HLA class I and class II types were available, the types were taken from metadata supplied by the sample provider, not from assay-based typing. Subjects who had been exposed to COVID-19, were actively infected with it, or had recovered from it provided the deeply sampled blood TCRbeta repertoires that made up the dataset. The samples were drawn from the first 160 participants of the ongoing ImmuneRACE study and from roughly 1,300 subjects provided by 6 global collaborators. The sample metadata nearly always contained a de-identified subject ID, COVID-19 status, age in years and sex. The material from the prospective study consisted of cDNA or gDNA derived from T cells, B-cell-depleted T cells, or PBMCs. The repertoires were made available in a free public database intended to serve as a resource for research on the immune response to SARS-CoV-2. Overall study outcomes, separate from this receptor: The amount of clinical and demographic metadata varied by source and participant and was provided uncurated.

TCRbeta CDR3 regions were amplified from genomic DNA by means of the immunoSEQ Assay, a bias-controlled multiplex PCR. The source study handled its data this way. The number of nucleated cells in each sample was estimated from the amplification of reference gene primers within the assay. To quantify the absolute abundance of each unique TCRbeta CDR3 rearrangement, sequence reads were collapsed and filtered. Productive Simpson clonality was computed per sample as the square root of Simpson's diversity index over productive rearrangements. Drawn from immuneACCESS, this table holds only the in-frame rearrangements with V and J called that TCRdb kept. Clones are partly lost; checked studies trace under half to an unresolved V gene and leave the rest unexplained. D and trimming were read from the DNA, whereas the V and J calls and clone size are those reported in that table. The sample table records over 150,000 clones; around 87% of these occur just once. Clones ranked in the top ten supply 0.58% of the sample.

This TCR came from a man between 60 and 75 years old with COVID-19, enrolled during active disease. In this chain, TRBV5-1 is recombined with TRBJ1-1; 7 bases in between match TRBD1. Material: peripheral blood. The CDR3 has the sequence CASSLAGGRTEAFF. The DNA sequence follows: TGCGCCAGCAGCCTTGCAGGGGGACGAACTGAAGCTTTCTTT.